This TCR beta chain was recorded in a study of CD8 T cells in Susac syndrome. RNA amounts of about 0.5 to 1 ug underwent reverse transcription with random hexamers. Each CDR3 protein gets one entry after TCRdb re-called the immunoSEQ multiplex PCR reads with MiXCR. The sample lists about 150,000 distinct CDR3 sequences, just under 95% occurring once. The germline V and J ends were trimmed by 3 bases and 0 bases, with 9 bases remaining between them. Germline V CDR1 and CDR2: LNHNV, YYDKDF (reference sequence). This CDR3 is 14 amino acids long. Relapsing-remitting disease, either stable or active, was present in the multiple sclerosis controls, who were treatment-naive patients. This clonotype was seen just once.

The sequencing input was CD8+ T cells from PBMCs. The chain has TRBV15 and TRBJ2-7; D is undetermined. This clonotype was sampled from a human donor with multiple sclerosis. The CDR3 here is CATSRVESSYEQYF. The DNA for the CDR3 is TGTGCCACCAGCAGGGTGGAGAGCTCCTACGAGCAGTACTTC.